These T cell receptor beta chains were read from a single sample in a study of vaccination and CD4 T cells after COVID-19. Antigen specificity for these receptors is unknown. MiXCR, run by TCRdb on the PCR reads, gives a single entry per CDR3 protein. The sample holds around 6,400 distinct CDR3 sequences, approximately 52% seen once. The sequencing sample was made of CD4+ T cells from blood, cultured in vitro. The receptors originated from a human donor in good health. Both conserved end residues are part of each CDR3.

TRBJ1-2 | TRBV2 | CASSYDGASPYGYTF
TRBJ1-3 | TRBV15 | CATSRDPMRLGNTIYF
TRBJ1-4 | TRBV7-2 | CASSLRGQGASNEKLFF
TRBJ1-3 | TRBV19 | CASTGHSGNTIYF
TRBJ1-2 | TRBV11-2 | CASSPGRTYGGYTF
TRBJ2-7 | TRBV19 | CASSGLAGVHEQYF
TRBJ1-6 | TRBV10-3 | CAISEGASYNSPLHF
TRBJ2-5 | TRBV7-2 | CASSSPFQETQYF
TRBJ2-7 | TRBV15 | CATSRATGVRFYEQYF
TRBJ1-2 | TRBV11-2 | CASSPSDNYGYTF
TRBJ1-1 | TRBV7-9 | CASSRGWGTEAFF
TRBJ1-2 | TRBV20-1 | CSASQQDYGYTF
TRBJ2-1 | TRBV19 | CASSHRGGNEQFF
TRBJ1-2 | TRBV7-2 | CAIRDRDAYGYTF
TRBJ1-2 | TRBV6-5 | CASSYGTGDYGYTF
TRBJ2-3 | TRBV21-1 | CASSKSPSGHTDTQYF
TRBJ2-7 | TRBV20-1 | CSARNRRLDSYEQYF
TRBJ1-1 | TRBV29-1 | CSAATGGDTEAFF
TRBJ1-5 | TRBV15 | CATSREGGQPQHF
TRBJ2-5 | TRBV7-6 | CASTSSSGGAWETQYF
TRBJ2-5 | TRBV10-3 | CAINRELGETQYF